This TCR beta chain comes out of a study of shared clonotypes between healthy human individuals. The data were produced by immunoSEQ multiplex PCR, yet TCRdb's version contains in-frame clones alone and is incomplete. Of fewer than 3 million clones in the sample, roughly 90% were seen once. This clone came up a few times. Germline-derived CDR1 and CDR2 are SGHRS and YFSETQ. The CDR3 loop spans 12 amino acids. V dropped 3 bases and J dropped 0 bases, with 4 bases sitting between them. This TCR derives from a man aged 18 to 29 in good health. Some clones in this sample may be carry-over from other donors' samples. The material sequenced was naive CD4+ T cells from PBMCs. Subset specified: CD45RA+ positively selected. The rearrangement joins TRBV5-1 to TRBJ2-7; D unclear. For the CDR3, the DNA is TGCGCCAGCAGCTCCCCCTCCTACGAGCAGTACTTC. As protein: CASSSPSYEQYF.